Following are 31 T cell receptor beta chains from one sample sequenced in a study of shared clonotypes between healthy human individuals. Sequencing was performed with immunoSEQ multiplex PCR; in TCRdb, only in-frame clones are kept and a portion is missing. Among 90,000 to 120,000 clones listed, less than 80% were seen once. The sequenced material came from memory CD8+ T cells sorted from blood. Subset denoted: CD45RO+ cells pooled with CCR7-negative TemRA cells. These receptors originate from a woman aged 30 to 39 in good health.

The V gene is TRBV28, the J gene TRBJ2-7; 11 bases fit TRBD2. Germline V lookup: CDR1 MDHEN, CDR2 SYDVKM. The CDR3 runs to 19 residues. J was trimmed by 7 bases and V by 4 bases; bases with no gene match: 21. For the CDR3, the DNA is TGTGCCAGCAGTTCCCCGGCTAGCGGGGGGATGATTGAATCTTTAGAGCAGTACTTC. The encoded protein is CASSSPASGGMIESLEQYF.

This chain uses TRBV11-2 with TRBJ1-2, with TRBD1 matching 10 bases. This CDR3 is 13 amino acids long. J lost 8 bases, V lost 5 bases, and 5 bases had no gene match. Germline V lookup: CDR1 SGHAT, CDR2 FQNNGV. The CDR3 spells CASSTGTGDGYTF. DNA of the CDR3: TGTGCCAGCAGCACCGGGACAGGGGACGGCTACACCTTC.

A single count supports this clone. The CDR3 DNA reads TGTGCCAGCAGCGGACAGGCCATGAACACTGAAGCTTTCTTT. This translates into CASSGQAMNTEAFF. The genes are TRBV6-1 and TRBJ1-1; 7 bases agree with TRBD1. The ends lost 6 bases at V and 0 bases at J; junction bases unmatched: 4. CDR3 length: 14 residues. The germline CDR1 and CDR2 sequences are MNHNS and SASEGT.

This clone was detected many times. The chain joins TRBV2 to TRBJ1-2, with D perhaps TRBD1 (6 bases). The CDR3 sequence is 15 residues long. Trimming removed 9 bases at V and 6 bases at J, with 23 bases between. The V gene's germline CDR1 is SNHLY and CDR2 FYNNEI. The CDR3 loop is CARRAWRRGGDGYTF. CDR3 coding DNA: TGTGCCAGAAGAGCATGGAGACGAGGGGGAGATGGCTACACCTTC.

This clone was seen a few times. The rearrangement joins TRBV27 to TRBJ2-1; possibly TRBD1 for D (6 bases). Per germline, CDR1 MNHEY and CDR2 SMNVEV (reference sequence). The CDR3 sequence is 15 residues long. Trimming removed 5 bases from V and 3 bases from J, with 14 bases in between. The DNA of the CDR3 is TGTGCCAGCAGTCCAGCAGGACAGCTCTACAATGAGCAGTTCTTC. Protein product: CASSPAGQLYNEQFF.

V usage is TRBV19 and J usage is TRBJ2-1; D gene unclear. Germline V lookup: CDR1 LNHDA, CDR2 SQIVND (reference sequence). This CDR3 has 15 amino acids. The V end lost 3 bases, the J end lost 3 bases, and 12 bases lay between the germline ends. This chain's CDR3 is CASSMAGIHYNEQFF. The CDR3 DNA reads TGTGCCAGTAGTATGGCAGGTATCCACTACAATGAGCAGTTCTTC. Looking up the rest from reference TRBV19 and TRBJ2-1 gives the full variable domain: DGGITQSPKYLFRKEGQNVTLSCEQNLNHDAMYWYRQDPGQGLRLIYYSQIVNDFQKGDIAEGYSVSREKKESFPLTVTSAQKNPTAFYLCASSMAGIHYNEQFFGPGTRLTVL.

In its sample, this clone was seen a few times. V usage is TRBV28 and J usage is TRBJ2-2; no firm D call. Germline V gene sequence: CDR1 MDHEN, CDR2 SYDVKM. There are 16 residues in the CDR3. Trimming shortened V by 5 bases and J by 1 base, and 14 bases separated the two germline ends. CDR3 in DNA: TGTGCCAGCAGTCCCCCTTCGGACGGGAACACCGGGGAGCTGTTTTTT. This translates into CASSPPSDGNTGELFF. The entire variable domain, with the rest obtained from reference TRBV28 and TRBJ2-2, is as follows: DVKVTQSSRYLVKRTGEKVFLECVQDMDHENMFWYRQDPGLGLRLIYFSYDVKMKEKGDIPEGYSVSREKKERFSLILESASTNQTSMYLCASSPPSDGNTGELFFGEGSRLTVL.

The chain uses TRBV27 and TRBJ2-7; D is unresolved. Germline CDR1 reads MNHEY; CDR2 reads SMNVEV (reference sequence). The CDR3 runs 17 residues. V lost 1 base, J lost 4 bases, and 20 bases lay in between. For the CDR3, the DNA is TGTGCCAGCAGTTTATGGGCTGGTTGGGCACGCGGTTACGAGCAGTACTTC. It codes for CASSLWAGWARGYEQYF.

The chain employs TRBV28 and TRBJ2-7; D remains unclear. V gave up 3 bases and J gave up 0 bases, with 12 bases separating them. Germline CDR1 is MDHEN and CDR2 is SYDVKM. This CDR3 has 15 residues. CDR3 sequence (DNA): TGTGCCAGCAGTTTCCCCAGCTCTCCCTCCTACGAGCAGTACTTC. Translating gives CASSFPSSPSYEQYF.

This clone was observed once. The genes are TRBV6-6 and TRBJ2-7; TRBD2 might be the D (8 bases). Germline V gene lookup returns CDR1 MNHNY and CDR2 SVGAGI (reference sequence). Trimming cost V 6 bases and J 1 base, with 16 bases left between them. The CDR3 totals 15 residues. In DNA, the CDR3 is TGTGCCAGCAGGGATTTAGCGGGACAGTCCTACGAGCAGTACTTC. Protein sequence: CASRDLAGQSYEQYF.

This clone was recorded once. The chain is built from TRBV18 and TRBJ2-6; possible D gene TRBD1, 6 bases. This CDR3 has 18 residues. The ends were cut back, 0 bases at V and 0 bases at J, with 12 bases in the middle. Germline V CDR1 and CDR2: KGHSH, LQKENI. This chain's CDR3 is CASSPPRQANSGANVLTF. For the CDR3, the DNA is TGTGCCAGCTCACCACCGAGACAGGCAAACTCTGGGGCCAACGTCCTGACTTTC.

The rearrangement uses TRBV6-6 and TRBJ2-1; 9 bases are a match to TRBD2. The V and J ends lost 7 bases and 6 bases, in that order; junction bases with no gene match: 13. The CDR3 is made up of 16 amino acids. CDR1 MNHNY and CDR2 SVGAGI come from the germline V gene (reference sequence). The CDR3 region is CASKLIVAGVSNEQFF. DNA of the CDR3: TGTGCCAGCAAACTCATCGTAGCGGGGGTATCCAATGAGCAGTTCTTC.

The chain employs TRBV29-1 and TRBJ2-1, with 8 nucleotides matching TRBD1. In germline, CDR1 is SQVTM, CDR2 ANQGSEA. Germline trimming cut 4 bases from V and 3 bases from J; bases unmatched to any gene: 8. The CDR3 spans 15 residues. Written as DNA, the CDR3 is TGCAGCGTTGTAACCGGGACAGGTTTCTACAATGAGCAGTTCTTC. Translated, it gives CSVVTGTGFYNEQFF.

In DNA, the CDR3 is TGTGCCAGTAGTATTACCGGGGGCAGCGCAGAGACCCAGTACTTC. This codes for CASSITGGSAETQYF. The chain links TRBV19 to TRBJ2-5; the D call may be TRBD1 or TRBD2 (6 bases each). The CDR3 is 15 residues long. Trimming removed 3 bases at V and 4 bases at J, with 15 bases between. Germline CDR1 reads LNHDA; CDR2 reads SQIVND (reference sequence).

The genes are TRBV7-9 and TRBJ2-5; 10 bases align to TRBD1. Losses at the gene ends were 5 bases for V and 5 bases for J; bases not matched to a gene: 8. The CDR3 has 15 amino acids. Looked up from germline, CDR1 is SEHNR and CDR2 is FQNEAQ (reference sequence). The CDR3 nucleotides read TGTGCCAGCAGCCGCGGACAGGGGGTTGATGAGACCCAGTACTTC. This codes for CASSRGQGVDETQYF.

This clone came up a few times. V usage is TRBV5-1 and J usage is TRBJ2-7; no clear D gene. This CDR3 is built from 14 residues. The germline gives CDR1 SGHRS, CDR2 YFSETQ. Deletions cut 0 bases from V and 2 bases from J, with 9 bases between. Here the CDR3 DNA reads TGCGCCAGCAGCTTGGTTGCTAATACCTACGAGCAGTACTTC. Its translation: CASSLVANTYEQYF.

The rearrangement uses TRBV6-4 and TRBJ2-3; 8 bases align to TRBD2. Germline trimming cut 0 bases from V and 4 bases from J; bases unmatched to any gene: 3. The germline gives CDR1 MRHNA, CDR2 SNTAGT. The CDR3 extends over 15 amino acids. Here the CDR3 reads CASSDSSGGADTQYF. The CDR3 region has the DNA TGTGCCAGCAGTGACTCGTCGGGAGGGGCAGATACGCAGTATTTT.

CDR3 region: CASRGQLDPYEQYF. The CDR3, as DNA: TGTGCCAGCAGAGGACAGCTCGACCCCTACGAGCAGTACTTC. The chain is built from TRBV6-1 and TRBJ2-7; tentatively, D is TRBD1 (6 bases). This CDR3 comprises 14 residues. Germline V CDR1 and CDR2: MNHNS, SASEGT. V gave up 6 bases and J gave up 2 bases, with 14 bases separating them.

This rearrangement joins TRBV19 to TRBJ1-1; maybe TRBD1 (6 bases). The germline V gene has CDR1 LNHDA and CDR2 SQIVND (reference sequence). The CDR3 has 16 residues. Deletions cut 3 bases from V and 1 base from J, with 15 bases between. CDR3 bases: TGTGCCAGTAGTATCGCCAGGGGCTACCCGAACACTGAAGCTTTCTTT. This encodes CASSIARGYPNTEAFF.

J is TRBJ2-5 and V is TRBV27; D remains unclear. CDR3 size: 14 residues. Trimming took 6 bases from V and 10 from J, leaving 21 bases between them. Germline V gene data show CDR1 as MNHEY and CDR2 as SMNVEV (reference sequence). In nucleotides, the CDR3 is TGTGCCAGCAGCCTCGGTGGCAGCAAGGTGGACCAGTACTTC. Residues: CASSLGGSKVDQYF.

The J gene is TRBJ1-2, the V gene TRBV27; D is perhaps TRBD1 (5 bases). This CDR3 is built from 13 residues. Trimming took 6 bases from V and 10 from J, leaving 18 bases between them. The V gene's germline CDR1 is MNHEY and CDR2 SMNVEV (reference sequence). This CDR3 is CASSLGTLSVYTF. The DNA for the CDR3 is TGTGCCAGCAGCCTCGGGACCCTAAGCGTCTACACCTTC.

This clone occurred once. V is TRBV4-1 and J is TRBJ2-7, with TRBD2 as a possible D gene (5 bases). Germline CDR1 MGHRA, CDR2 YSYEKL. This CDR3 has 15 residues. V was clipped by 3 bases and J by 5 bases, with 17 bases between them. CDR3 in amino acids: CASSQGTERVHEQYF. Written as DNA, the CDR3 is TGCGCCAGCAGCCAGGGTACGGAGAGGGTCCACGAGCAGTACTTC.

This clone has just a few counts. The CDR3 region is CASSLRQDLGNEQFF. In DNA form, the CDR3 reads TGTGCCAGCAGCTTAAGACAGGACCTGGGCAATGAGCAGTTCTTC. The genes are TRBV7-6 and TRBJ2-1; possibly TRBD1 for D (6 bases). Per germline, CDR1 SGHVS and CDR2 FNYEAQ. The CDR3 runs to 15 residues. The V end lost 2 bases, the J end lost 6 bases, and 14 bases lay between the germline ends.

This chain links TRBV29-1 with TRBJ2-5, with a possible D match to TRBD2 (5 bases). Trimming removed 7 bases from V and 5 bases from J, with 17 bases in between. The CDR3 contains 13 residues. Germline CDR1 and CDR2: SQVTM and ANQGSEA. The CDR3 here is CSAEGYSGETQYF. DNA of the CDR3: TGCAGCGCCGAGGGCTATTCGGGGGAGACCCAGTACTTC. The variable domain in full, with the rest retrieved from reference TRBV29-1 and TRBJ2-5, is SAVISQKPSRDICQRGTSLTIQCQVDSQVTMMFWYRQQPGQSLTLIATANQGSEATYESGFVIDKFPISRPNLTFSTLTVSNMSPEDSSIYLCSAEGYSGETQYFGPGTRLLVL.

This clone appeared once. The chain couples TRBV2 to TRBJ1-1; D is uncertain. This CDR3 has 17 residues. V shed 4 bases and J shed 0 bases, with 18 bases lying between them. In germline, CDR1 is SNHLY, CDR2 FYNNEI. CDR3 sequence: CASSGIARMTMNTEAFF. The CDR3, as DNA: TGTGCCAGCAGTGGGATAGCGCGAATGACCATGAACACTGAAGCTTTCTTT.

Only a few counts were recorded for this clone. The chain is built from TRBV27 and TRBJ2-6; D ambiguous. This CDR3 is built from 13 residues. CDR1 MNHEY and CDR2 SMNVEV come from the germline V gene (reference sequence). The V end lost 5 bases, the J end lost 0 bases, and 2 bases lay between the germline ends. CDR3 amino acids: CASSRSGANVLTF. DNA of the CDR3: TGTGCCAGCAGTCGCTCTGGGGCCAACGTCCTGACTTTC.

This chain's CDR3 is CASSEVDRVYGYTF. The CDR3 DNA reads as TGTGCCAGCAGTGAAGTCGATAGGGTCTATGGCTACACCTTC. The chain is built from TRBV25-1 and TRBJ1-2; D call uncertain. The CDR3 totals 14 residues. The V gene lost 2 bases and the J gene lost 4 bases, with 11 bases spanning the gap. Germline values: CDR1 MGHDK, CDR2 SYGVNS.

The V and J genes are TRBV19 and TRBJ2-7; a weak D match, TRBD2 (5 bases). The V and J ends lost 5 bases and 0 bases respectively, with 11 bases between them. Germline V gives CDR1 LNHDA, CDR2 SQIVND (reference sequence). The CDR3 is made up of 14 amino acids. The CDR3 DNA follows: TGTGCCAGTAGTCCCCGGGAATTCTCCTACGAGCAGTACTTC. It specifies CASSPREFSYEQYF.

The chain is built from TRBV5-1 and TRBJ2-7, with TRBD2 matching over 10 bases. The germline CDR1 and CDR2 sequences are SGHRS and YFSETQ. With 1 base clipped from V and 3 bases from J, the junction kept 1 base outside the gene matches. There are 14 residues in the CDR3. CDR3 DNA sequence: TGCGCCAGCAGCTTGTCTAGCGGGAGCTACGAGCAGTACTTC. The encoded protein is CASSLSSGSYEQYF.

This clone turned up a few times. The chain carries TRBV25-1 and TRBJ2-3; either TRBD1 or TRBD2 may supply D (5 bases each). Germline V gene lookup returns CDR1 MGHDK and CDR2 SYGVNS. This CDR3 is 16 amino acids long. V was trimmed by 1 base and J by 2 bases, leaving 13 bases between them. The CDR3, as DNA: TGTGCCAGCAGTGAATTAGAACGGGACGACACAGATACGCAGTATTTT. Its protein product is CASSELERDDTDTQYF. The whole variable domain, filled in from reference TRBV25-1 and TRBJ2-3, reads EADIYQTPRYLVIGTGKKITLECSQTMGHDKMYWYQQDPGMELHLIHYSYGVNSTEKGDLSSESTVSRIRTEHFPLTLESARPSHTSQYLCASSELERDDTDTQYFGPGTRLTVL.

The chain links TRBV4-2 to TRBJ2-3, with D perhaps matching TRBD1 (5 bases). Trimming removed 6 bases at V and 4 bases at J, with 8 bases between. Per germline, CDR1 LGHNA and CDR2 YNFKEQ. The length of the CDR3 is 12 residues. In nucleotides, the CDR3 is TGTGCCAGCAGACAGGTTGCAGATACGCAGTATTTT. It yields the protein CASRQVADTQYF.